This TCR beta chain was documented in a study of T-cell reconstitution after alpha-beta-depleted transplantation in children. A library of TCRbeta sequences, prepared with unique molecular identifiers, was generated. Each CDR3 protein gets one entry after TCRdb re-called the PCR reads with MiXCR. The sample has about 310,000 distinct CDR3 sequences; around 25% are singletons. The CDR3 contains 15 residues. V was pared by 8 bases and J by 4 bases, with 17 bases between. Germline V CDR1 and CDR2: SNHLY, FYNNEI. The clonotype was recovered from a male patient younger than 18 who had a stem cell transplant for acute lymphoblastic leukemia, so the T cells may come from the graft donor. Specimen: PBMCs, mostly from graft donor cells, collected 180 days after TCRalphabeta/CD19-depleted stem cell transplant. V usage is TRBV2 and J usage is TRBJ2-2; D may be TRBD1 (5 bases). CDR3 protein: CASARFRGTTGELFF. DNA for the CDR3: TGTGCCAGCGCGAGGTTTAGGGGCACCACCGGGGAGCTGTTTTTT.